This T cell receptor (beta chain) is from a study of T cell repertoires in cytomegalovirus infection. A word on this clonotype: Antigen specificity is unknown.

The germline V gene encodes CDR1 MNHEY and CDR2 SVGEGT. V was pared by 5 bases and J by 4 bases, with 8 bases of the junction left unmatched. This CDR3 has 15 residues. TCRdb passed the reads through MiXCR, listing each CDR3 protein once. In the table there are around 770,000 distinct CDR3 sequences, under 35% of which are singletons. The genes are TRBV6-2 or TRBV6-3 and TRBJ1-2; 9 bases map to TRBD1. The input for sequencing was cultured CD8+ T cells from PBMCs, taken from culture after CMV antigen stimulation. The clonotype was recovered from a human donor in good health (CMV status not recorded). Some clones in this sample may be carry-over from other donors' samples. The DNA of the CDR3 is TGTGCCAGCAGTCTTGGACAGGGGAACATCTATGGCTACACCTTC. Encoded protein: CASSLGQGNIYGYTF.